These 26 T cell receptor beta chains were sequenced from one sample in a study of blood T cell repertoires in COVID-19. The data were produced by immunoSEQ multiplex PCR, yet TCRdb's version contains in-frame clones alone and is incomplete. The data contain around 100,000 clones, approximately 89% of them singletons. Specimen: peripheral blood. Receptors were obtained from a woman older than 75 in a cohort sampled during active COVID-19.

The count of this clone is one. The rearrangement uses TRBV6-4 and TRBJ2-1; TRBD2 matches at 8 bases. CDR3 size: 16 residues. J was trimmed by 0 bases and V by 4 bases; bases with no gene match: 5. Germline CDR1 is MRHNA and CDR2 is SNTAGT. CDR3 sequence (DNA): TGTGCCAGCAGTGGGCAGCGGGGGAGCTCCTACAATGAGCAGTTCTTC. It specifies CASSGQRGSSYNEQFF.

The V and J genes are TRBV28 and TRBJ2-7, with 9 bases that match TRBD1. Germline trimming cut 7 bases from V and 2 bases from J; bases unmatched to any gene: 6. CDR1 and CDR2 from the germline V gene are MDHEN and SYDVKM. CDR3 length equals 14 residues. As DNA, the CDR3 is TGTGCCAGCAAAGAGGGGACAGGGACCTACGAGCAGTACTTC. Its translation is CASKEGTGTYEQYF.

The V and J genes are TRBV27 and TRBJ1-5; 7 nucleotides match TRBD1. Germline V gene sequence: CDR1 MNHEY, CDR2 SMNVEV (reference sequence). This CDR3 has 17 residues. J gave up 2 bases and V 3 bases, and 10 bases lay outside the gene matches. As DNA, the CDR3 is TGTGCCAGCAGTTTTTCGCCCGATACAGGGGGCAATCAGCCCCAGCATTTT. Its translation: CASSFSPDTGGNQPQHF.

The chain couples TRBV5-1 to TRBJ1-2; D remains unclear. V lost 0 bases and J lost 6, with 12 bases in between. Germline V gene data show CDR1 as SGHRS and CDR2 as YFSETQ. CDR3 length: 14 residues. The CDR3 sequence is CASSLGASFDGYTF. Written as DNA, the CDR3 is TGCGCCAGCAGCTTGGGGGCGAGTTTCGATGGCTACACCTTC.

The chain joins TRBV2 to TRBJ2-6; tentatively, D is TRBD2 (6 bases). The V gene lost 8 bases and the J gene lost 0 bases, with 17 bases spanning the gap. This CDR3 region has 17 residues. Germline CDR1 is SNHLY and CDR2 is FYNNEI. The CDR3 DNA sequence: TGTGCCAGCTCCCCGGGGGAGCTCAGCTCTGGGGCCAACGTCCTGACTTTC. It is translated as CASSPGELSSGANVLTF.

This clone has only a few counts. The J gene is TRBJ2-7, the V gene TRBV18, with D unclear. This CDR3 has 14 amino acids. Germline V CDR1 and CDR2: KGHSH, LQKENI. V lost 0 bases to trimming and J lost 3 bases, with 9 bases between them. CDR3 DNA: TGTGCCAGCTCACCACCAGTAGAGGTCTACGAGCAGTACTTC. The encoded protein is CASSPPVEVYEQYF.

The chain joins TRBV18 to TRBJ2-1; 12 nucleotides match TRBD1. Trimming at V came to 3 bases and at J to 6 bases, leaving 3 bases not matched to a gene. The CDR3 is 15 residues long. Germline V gives CDR1 KGHSH, CDR2 LQKENI. CDR3 coding DNA: TGTGCCAGCTCACCGGGACAGGGGGCTAGCAATGAGCAGTTCTTC. Its translation: CASSPGQGASNEQFF.

As to this clone: One end of the junction fails to match germline, which may point to a read error. The chain couples TRBV14 to TRBJ2-5; D is undetermined. The CDR3 consists of 12 residues. Germline CDR1 reads SGHDN; CDR2 reads FVKESK. The chain's CDR3 is CASSQGWPVVHF. Written as DNA, the CDR3 is TGTGCCAGCAGCCAAGGATGGCCAGTGGTACACTTC.

The table lists this clone with a count of one. The V call is TRBV5-1, the J call TRBJ2-5; D unresolved. Per the germline V gene, CDR1 is SGHRS and CDR2 is YFSETQ. The CDR3 has 11 residues. Trimming stripped 7 bases from V and 1 base from J, with 5 bases between. Here the CDR3 reads CASYGQETQYF. The DNA for the CDR3 is TGCGCCAGCTACGGCCAAGAGACCCAGTACTTC.

The chain employs TRBV5-8 and TRBJ2-3; TRBD1 matches at 9 bases. With 4 bases clipped from V and 5 bases from J, the junction kept 5 bases outside the gene matches. This CDR3 is built from 14 residues. Germline-derived CDR1 and CDR2 are SGHTS and YDEGEE. CDR3 sequence reads: CASSHRGLGDTQYF. The CDR3 nucleotides read TGTGCCAGCAGCCACAGGGGGCTAGGAGATACGCAGTATTTT.

This rearrangement joins TRBV18 to TRBJ1-4; TRBD1 matches 7 bases. CDR1 and CDR2 (germline): KGHSH, LQKENI. J was trimmed by 7 bases and V by 3 bases; bases with no gene match: 5. This CDR3 is built from 14 residues. The CDR3: CASSPPRGSEKLFF. The CDR3, as DNA: TGTGCCAGCTCACCGCCCAGGGGGAGTGAAAAACTGTTTTTT.

V usage is TRBV5-6 and J usage is TRBJ2-2, with 10 bases matching TRBD1. The J segment lost 7 bases and the V segment lost 3 bases, leaving 9 bases of the junction unmatched. This CDR3 spans 16 amino acids. The germline V gene has CDR1 SGHDT and CDR2 YYEEEE. The CDR3 spells CASSSDRGRAGGELFF. CDR3 nucleotide sequence: TGTGCCAGCAGCTCTGACAGGGGGCGCGCGGGCGGGGAGCTGTTTTTT.

The CDR3 region is CASSQVQGPYGYTF. The CDR3 bases are TGTGCCAGCAGCCAAGTACAGGGACCCTATGGCTACACCTTC. This chain connects TRBV14 to TRBJ1-2, with a tentative D call TRBD1 (6 bases). Germline CDR1 and CDR2: SGHDN and FVKESK. This CDR3 contains 14 residues. V lost 1 base to trimming and J lost 4 bases, with 10 bases between them.

The rearrangement joins TRBV6-5 to TRBJ2-4; possibly TRBD2 for D (5 bases). Trimming took 7 bases from V and 0 from J, leaving 10 bases between them. Germline CDR1 reads MNHEY; CDR2 reads SVGAGI. The CDR3 spans 14 residues. The CDR3 loop reads CASTIGIAKNIQYF. CDR3 nucleotide sequence: TGTGCCAGCACGATCGGGATAGCCAAAAACATTCAGTACTTC.

The chain is built from TRBV5-1 and TRBJ2-3; 8 positions agree with TRBD2. Germline lookup yields CDR1 SGHRS and CDR2 YFSETQ. The CDR3 totals 15 residues. The junction had 4 bases not matched to a gene; V was cut back by 0 bases and J by 4 bases. The CDR3 loop reads CASSLGTSTADTQYF. The CDR3 DNA reads as TGCGCCAGCAGCTTGGGGACTAGCACCGCAGATACGCAGTATTTT. Together with reference TRBV5-1 and TRBJ2-3, the CDR3 gives the full variable domain: KAGVTQTPRYLIKTRGQQVTLSCSPISGHRSVSWYQQTPGQGLQFLFEYFSETQRNKGNFPGRFSGRQFSNSRSEMNVSTLELGDSALYLCASSLGTSTADTQYFGPGTRLTVL.

The V call is TRBV12-3 or TRBV12-4, the J call TRBJ1-2, with a weak D call TRBD1 (6 bases). Trimming cost V 6 bases and J 8 bases, with 16 bases left between them. CDR3 size: 13 residues. Written as DNA, the CDR3 is TGTGCCAGCAGAACAGGGACGCGTCCAGGCTACACCTTC. Amino acid sequence: CASRTGTRPGYTF.

The chain joins TRBV15 to TRBJ2-5, with 8 bases fitting TRBD1. Germline lookup yields CDR1 LNHNV and CDR2 YYDKDF (reference sequence). V lost 5 bases to trimming and J lost 5 bases; unmatched junction nucleotides: 10. This CDR3 has 15 residues. CDR3 protein: CATSARTGIVETQYF. The DNA of the CDR3 is TGTGCCACCAGCGCCCGGACAGGGATCGTGGAGACCCAGTACTTC.

The rearrangement joins TRBV27 to TRBJ2-3, with TRBD2 identical over 9 bases. V trimming: 3 bases; J trimming: 2 bases; junction bases outside the gene matches: 9. Looked up from germline, CDR1 is MNHEY and CDR2 is SMNVEV (reference sequence). CDR3 length: 17 residues. CDR3 in DNA: TGTGCCAGCAGTTTGGCGGCGGGAGGGTCCCTCACAGATACGCAGTATTTT. This translates into CASSLAAGGSLTDTQYF.

V gene TRBV11-1 combines with J gene TRBJ1-2, with D uncertain. Germline assignment: CDR1 SGHAT and CDR2 FQDESV (reference sequence). The CDR3 extends over 13 amino acids. Trimming pared 7 bases from V and 6 bases from J, leaving 15 bases between. CDR3 nucleotide sequence: TGTGCCAGCACCTCTGATTTGAGGGATGGCTACACCTTC. The encoded protein is CASTSDLRDGYTF.

The chain joins TRBV7-2 to TRBJ1-1; possible D gene TRBD1, 6 bases. The CDR3 is made up of 14 amino acids. V was cut by 3 bases and J by 1 base, with 9 bases left in between. Germline V gene data show CDR1 as SGHTA and CDR2 as FQGNSA. The CDR3 protein is CASSFHRANTEAFF. DNA for the CDR3: TGTGCCAGCAGCTTTCACAGGGCGAACACTGAAGCTTTCTTT. The full variable domain, its missing parts supplied by reference TRBV7-2 and TRBJ1-1, is GAGVSQSPSNKVTEKGKDVELRCDPISGHTALYWYRQSLGQGLEFLIYFQGNSAPDKSGLPSDRFSAERTGGSVSTLTIQRTQQEDSAVYLCASSFHRANTEAFFGQGTRLTVV.

The rearrangement links TRBV5-1 to TRBJ2-3; 13 bases fit TRBD2. V was pared by 4 bases and J by 4 bases, with 9 bases of the junction left unmatched. Germline values: CDR1 SGHRS, CDR2 YFSETQ. The CDR3 loop spans 17 amino acids. The CDR3 region is CASSTGLAGSLPDTQYF. The CDR3, as DNA: TGCGCCAGCAGCACGGGACTAGCGGGGAGCTTGCCAGATACGCAGTATTTT.

V usage is TRBV11-2 and J usage is TRBJ2-2; 8 positions agree with TRBD1. Germline V gene sequence: CDR1 SGHAT, CDR2 FQNNGV. V shed 4 bases, J shed 7 bases, and the junction held 5 bases outside the gene matches. The CDR3 length is 14 residues. The CDR3 sequence is CASSSTGAVGELFF. Written as DNA, the CDR3 is TGTGCCAGCAGCTCGACAGGGGCAGTCGGGGAGCTGTTTTTT.

The CDR3 sequence: CASVPSGARGRGEQFF. Written as DNA, the CDR3 is TGCGCCAGCGTACCTAGCGGAGCCCGGGGGCGGGGGGAGCAGTTCTTC. The rearrangement uses TRBV5-1 and TRBJ2-1; a possible D gene is TRBD2 (7 bases). V lost 7 bases to trimming and J lost 10 bases, with 27 bases between them. Germline V gene lookup returns CDR1 SGHRS and CDR2 YFSETQ. This CDR3 is built from 16 residues.

V and J are TRBV18 and TRBJ2-5; the D gene is possibly TRBD2 (6 bases). This CDR3 is built from 14 residues. V was cut by 2 bases and J by 5 bases, with 12 bases left in between. Germline V gives CDR1 KGHSH, CDR2 LQKENI. For the CDR3, the DNA is TGTGCCAGCTCACCATCGTGGGAGGTGGAGACCCAGTACTTC. Its protein product is CASSPSWEVETQYF.

The CDR3 spells CASSQGTSSYNEQFF. CDR3 in DNA: TGTGCCAGCAGCCAAGGGACAAGCTCCTACAATGAGCAGTTCTTC. The chain couples TRBV3-1 (or the pseudogene TRBV3-2) to TRBJ2-1, with D possibly matching TRBD1 (5 bases). V was pared by 1 base and J by 0 bases, with 7 bases between. Germline CDR1 is LGHDT and CDR2 is YNNKEL (reference sequence). The CDR3 sequence is 15 residues long.

The gene calls are TRBV28 and TRBJ2-7, with 11 bases matching TRBD2. The CDR3 is 15 amino acids. Looked up from germline, CDR1 is MDHEN and CDR2 is SYDVKM. After removal of 5 bases from V and 0 bases from J, the junction contained 3 bases not matched to a gene. This CDR3 is CASSRTSGSSYEQYF. CDR3 in DNA: TGTGCCAGCAGTAGAACTAGCGGGAGCTCCTACGAGCAGTACTTC.